The rows below give T cell receptor beta chains drawn from one sample of a study of T cell changes during pregnancy in multiple sclerosis. Here immunoSEQ multiplex PCR was the method, and the copy in TCRdb shows in-frame clones only, minus some. The sample lists under 150,000 clones, around 95% occurring once. The source material was peripheral blood, sampled after pregnancy. These receptors all stem from a female donor with multiple sclerosis, enrolled in a pregnancy study. Both conserved end residues are part of each CDR3. Fields, in order: clone size, D gene, J gene, V gene, CDR3 protein, CDR3 DNA. A D gene is named only where the DNA matches it firmly. Part of the rows lack a size; the others show once, few, many or a class for expanded clones.

abundance: .
d_gene: .
j_gene: TRBJ1-4
v_gene: TRBV28
CDR3aa: CASSFRPRAEKLFF
CDR3nt: TGTGCCAGCAGTTTCAGGCCGAGGGCTGAAAAACTGTTTTTT

abundance: .
d_gene: .
j_gene: TRBJ2-1
v_gene: TRBV12-5
CDR3aa: CASGLLQGSYNEQFF
CDR3nt: TGTGCTAGTGGTTTGTTACAGGGATCCTACAATGAGCAGTTCTTC

abundance: .
d_gene: TRBD2
j_gene: TRBJ2-3
v_gene: TRBV12-5
CDR3aa: CALTRGGATDTQYF
CDR3nt: TGTGCCCTAACGCGGGGGGGGGCCACAGATACGCAGTATTTT

abundance: .
d_gene: .
j_gene: TRBJ1-3
v_gene: TRBV5-4
CDR3aa: CASSLYQSGNTIYF
CDR3nt: TGTGCCAGCAGCTTGTACCAGTCTGGAAACACCATATATTTT

abundance: .
d_gene: .
j_gene: TRBJ2-7
v_gene: TRBV6-5
CDR3aa: CASSYLGSPTYEQYF
CDR3nt: TGTGCCAGCAGTTACTTAGGGAGCCCGACCTACGAGCAGTACTTC

abundance: .
d_gene: .
j_gene: TRBJ2-7
v_gene: TRBV27
CDR3aa: CASSSDGNPYEQYF
CDR3nt: TGTGCCAGCAGTTCCGACGGGAATCCCTACGAGCAGTACTTC

abundance: .
d_gene: TRBD1
j_gene: TRBJ2-7
v_gene: TRBV27
CDR3aa: CASSPGQNYEQYF
CDR3nt: TGTGCCAGCAGTCCGGGACAGAACTACGAGCAGTACTTC

abundance: .
d_gene: .
j_gene: TRBJ2-6
v_gene: TRBV29-1
CDR3aa: CSVDTTSLEKGANVLTF
CDR3nt: TGCAGCGTTGACACCACCAGCCTAGAGAAGGGGGCCAACGTCCTGACTTTC

abundance: .
d_gene: TRBD2
j_gene: TRBJ2-2
v_gene: TRBV6-5
CDR3aa: CASSSLAGGGTGELFF
CDR3nt: TGTGCCAGCAGTTCCCTAGCGGGGGGTGGGACCGGGGAGCTGTTTTTT

abundance: .
d_gene: .
j_gene: TRBJ2-7
v_gene: TRBV19
CDR3aa: CASSIRSGFDEQYF
CDR3nt: TGTGCCAGTAGTATAAGGTCAGGATTCGACGAGCAGTACTTC

abundance: once
d_gene: TRBD1
j_gene: TRBJ2-7
v_gene: TRBV5-1
CDR3aa: CASSFDALRDRYYEQYF
CDR3nt: TGCGCCAGCAGCTTTGACGCCCTCCGGGACAGATACTACGAGCAGTACTTC

abundance: .
d_gene: .
j_gene: TRBJ2-7
v_gene: TRBV4-2
CDR3aa: CASSQGTWTVTYEQYF
CDR3nt: TGTGCCAGCAGTCAAGGGACCTGGACAGTTACCTACGAGCAGTACTTC

abundance: .
d_gene: .
j_gene: TRBJ2-7
v_gene: TRBV7-2
CDR3aa: CASTLLGTPYEQYF
CDR3nt: TGTGCCAGCACCTTACTAGGAACCCCCTACGAGCAGTACTTC

abundance: .
d_gene: .
j_gene: TRBJ2-4
v_gene: TRBV21-1
CDR3aa: CASSKGTGIAKNIQYF
CDR3nt: TGTGCCAGCAGCAAAGGGACAGGGATAGCCAAAAACATTCAGTACTTC

abundance: .
d_gene: .
j_gene: TRBJ2-7
v_gene: TRBV5-1
CDR3aa: CASSPNVHSSYEQYF
CDR3nt: TGCGCCAGCAGCCCTAACGTTCATTCCTCCTACGAGCAGTACTTC

abundance: .
d_gene: TRBD2
j_gene: TRBJ2-3
v_gene: TRBV13
CDR3aa: CASSLGGPSGGLHLGTDTQYF
CDR3nt: TGTGCCAGCAGCTTAGGAGGGCCTAGCGGGGGCCTCCACCTAGGCACAGATACGCAGTATTTT

abundance: .
d_gene: TRBD1
j_gene: TRBJ2-7
v_gene: TRBV28
CDR3aa: CASSSPAGTGPYEQYF
CDR3nt: TGTGCCAGCAGTTCCCCCGCCGGGACAGGACCCTACGAGCAGTACTTC

abundance: .
d_gene: .
j_gene: TRBJ1-3
v_gene: TRBV27
CDR3aa: CASSLMGTGNTIYF
CDR3nt: TGTGCCAGCAGTTTAATGGGCACTGGAAACACCATATATTTT

abundance: .
d_gene: .
j_gene: TRBJ1-1
v_gene: TRBV7-9
CDR3aa: CASSPTSGGSGNTEAFF
CDR3nt: TGTGCCAGCAGCCCGACTTCGGGGGGAAGCGGGAACACTGAAGCTTTCTTT

abundance: .
d_gene: .
j_gene: TRBJ1-2
v_gene: TRBV19
CDR3aa: CASSRTFRGYGYTF
CDR3nt: TGTGCCAGTAGTCGGACGTTCAGGGGCTATGGCTACACCTTC

abundance: .
d_gene: .
j_gene: TRBJ1-2
v_gene: TRBV4-2
CDR3aa: CASSQGGASGYTF
CDR3nt: TGTGCCAGCAGCCAAGGTGGGGCGAGTGGCTACACCTTC

abundance: .
d_gene: .
j_gene: TRBJ1-3
v_gene: TRBV28
CDR3aa: CASSPGGKAKGNTIYF
CDR3nt: TGTGCCAGCAGTCCAGGAGGGAAAGCCAAAGGAAACACCATATATTTT

abundance: .
d_gene: .
j_gene: TRBJ2-2
v_gene: TRBV19
CDR3aa: CASRGPHHNTGELFF
CDR3nt: TGTGCCAGTAGGGGGCCTCACCATAACACCGGGGAGCTGTTTTTT

abundance: .
d_gene: TRBD1
j_gene: TRBJ1-3
v_gene: TRBV9
CDR3aa: CASSPQDRGNTIYF
CDR3nt: TGTGCCAGCAGCCCGCAGGACAGGGGAAACACCATATATTTT

abundance: .
d_gene: TRBD1
j_gene: TRBJ2-1
v_gene: TRBV5-5
CDR3aa: CASSLWQGAPEQFF
CDR3nt: TGTGCCAGCAGCTTATGGCAGGGGGCGCCTGAGCAGTTCTTC

abundance: .
d_gene: .
j_gene: TRBJ2-2
v_gene: TRBV30
CDR3aa: CAWRLVPNTGELFF
CDR3nt: TGTGCCTGGCGACTAGTTCCGAACACCGGGGAGCTGTTTTTT

abundance: .
d_gene: TRBD1
j_gene: TRBJ2-7
v_gene: TRBV19
CDR3aa: CASSIGQGGYEQYF
CDR3nt: TGTGCCAGTAGTATTGGACAGGGAGGCTACGAGCAGTACTTC

abundance: .
d_gene: TRBD1
j_gene: TRBJ2-3
v_gene: TRBV28
CDR3aa: CASSSGTGGVTDTQYF
CDR3nt: TGTGCCAGCAGTTCGGGGACAGGGGGCGTCACAGATACGCAGTATTTT

abundance: .
d_gene: TRBD1
j_gene: TRBJ1-4
v_gene: TRBV5-6
CDR3aa: CARAADRRNEKLFF
CDR3nt: TGTGCCAGGGCCGCGGACAGGAGAAATGAAAAACTGTTTTTT

abundance: .
d_gene: .
j_gene: TRBJ2-1
v_gene: TRBV7-2
CDR3aa: CASSLTRGGYYYNEQFF
CDR3nt: TGTGCCAGCAGCTTAACCCGCGGCGGGTACTACTACAATGAGCAGTTCTTC

abundance: .
d_gene: .
j_gene: TRBJ2-7
v_gene: TRBV7-9
CDR3aa: CASSPLGAYEQYF
CDR3nt: TGTGCCAGCAGCCCCCTGGGCGCTTACGAGCAGTACTTC

abundance: once
d_gene: TRBD1
j_gene: TRBJ1-2
v_gene: TRBV11-2
CDR3aa: CASSLGDRGGYGYTF
CDR3nt: TGTGCCAGCAGCTTAGGGGACAGGGGAGGCTATGGCTACACCTTC

abundance: once
d_gene: .
j_gene: TRBJ2-6
v_gene: TRBV13
CDR3aa: CASSLARASYSGANVLTF
CDR3nt: TGTGCCAGCAGCTTAGCTCGCGCCTCCTACTCTGGGGCCAACGTCCTGACTTTC

abundance: .
d_gene: .
j_gene: TRBJ1-1
v_gene: TRBV5-5
CDR3aa: CASSWGGVTEAFF
CDR3nt: TGTGCCAGCAGCTGGGGGGGAGTAACTGAAGCTTTCTTT

abundance: .
d_gene: .
j_gene: TRBJ2-1
v_gene: TRBV5-1
CDR3aa: CASSSQGSEQFF
CDR3nt: TGCGCCAGCAGCTCACAGGGATCTGAGCAGTTCTTC

abundance: .
d_gene: TRBD1
j_gene: TRBJ1-5
v_gene: TRBV10-3
CDR3aa: CAINWQGGENQPQHF
CDR3nt: TGTGCCATCAATTGGCAGGGGGGTGAAAATCAGCCCCAGCATTTT

abundance: .
d_gene: .
j_gene: TRBJ1-2
v_gene: TRBV4-3
CDR3aa: CASSQESRVNYGYTF
CDR3nt: TGCGCCAGCAGCCAAGAATCTCGAGTAAACTATGGCTACACCTTC

abundance: .
d_gene: TRBD1
j_gene: TRBJ1-5
v_gene: TRBV19
CDR3aa: CASTTTGGRGQPQHF
CDR3nt: TGTGCCAGTACCACGACAGGGGGACGTGGACAGCCCCAGCATTTT

abundance: .
d_gene: .
j_gene: TRBJ1-1
v_gene: TRBV28
CDR3aa: CASLFVRNTEAFF
CDR3nt: TGTGCCAGCTTATTTGTTAGGAACACTGAAGCTTTCTTT

abundance: .
d_gene: .
j_gene: TRBJ1-5
v_gene: TRBV30
CDR3aa: CAWSVQGGQPQHF
CDR3nt: TGTGCCTGGAGTGTACAGGGTGGTCAGCCCCAGCATTTT

abundance: .
d_gene: TRBD1
j_gene: TRBJ2-1
v_gene: TRBV5-1
CDR3aa: CASSFPGQGVSEQFF
CDR3nt: TGCGCCAGCAGCTTCCCCGGACAGGGGGTTAGTGAGCAGTTCTTC

abundance: .
d_gene: .
j_gene: TRBJ2-3
v_gene: TRBV19
CDR3aa: CASSMWASAQSDTQYF
CDR3nt: TGTGCCAGTAGTATGTGGGCTAGCGCCCAAAGTGATACGCAGTATTTT

abundance: .
d_gene: .
j_gene: TRBJ2-7
v_gene: TRBV5-5
CDR3aa: CASSLRVRGTLVSYEQYF
CDR3nt: TGTGCCAGCAGCTTGAGGGTTCGCGGGACGCTAGTTTCCTACGAGCAGTACTTC

abundance: .
d_gene: TRBD1
j_gene: TRBJ2-3
v_gene: TRBV2
CDR3aa: CASSHGQGSDTQYF
CDR3nt: TGTGCCAGCAGTCACGGACAGGGCTCAGATACGCAGTATTTT

abundance: .
d_gene: TRBD2
j_gene: TRBJ2-2
v_gene: TRBV9
CDR3aa: CASSPLTSGRSGELFF
CDR3nt: TGTGCCAGCAGCCCACTGACTAGCGGGAGGTCGGGGGAGCTGTTTTTT

abundance: .
d_gene: TRBD1
j_gene: TRBJ2-7
v_gene: TRBV6-1
CDR3aa: CASALGQGANEQYF
CDR3nt: TGTGCCAGCGCTCTGGGGCAGGGGGCTAACGAGCAGTACTTC

abundance: .
d_gene: .
j_gene: TRBJ2-7
v_gene: TRBV10-3
CDR3aa: CASDQGGTDYYEQYF
CDR3nt: TGTGCCAGCGATCAAGGGGGGACAGACTACTACGAGCAGTACTTC

abundance: .
d_gene: TRBD1
j_gene: TRBJ1-2
v_gene: TRBV10-3
CDR3aa: CAISERTGGYYGYTF
CDR3nt: TGTGCCATCAGTGAAAGGACAGGGGGGTACTATGGCTACACCTTC